This T cell receptor beta chain appears in the sequencing data of a study of shared clonotypes between healthy human individuals. The assay was run at deep level. TCRdb's table, derived via immunoSEQ multiplex PCR, lists solely in-frame clones and lacks some. The sample comprises 650,000 to 800,000 clones, 72% of which are singletons, and roughly 1.8% rests with the top ten. This clone was recorded once. No antigen is known for it. Study-wide results and caveats: Generally, estimated richness proved larger in naive subsets than it did in memory subsets.

Germline values: CDR1 MNHEY, CDR2 SMNVEV (reference sequence). The CDR3 is 15 amino acids. The V and J ends lost 6 bases and 1 base respectively, with 13 bases between them. The sequencing input was memory CD4+ T cells sorted from blood. The subset was: CD45RA-negative fraction. This TCR came from a woman aged 25-40 years in good health. V usage is TRBV27 and J usage is TRBJ2-4; possible D gene TRBD2, 5 bases. CDR3 residues: CASSPSRAAKNIQYF. CDR3 coding DNA: TGTGCCAGCAGCCCCTCGCGGGCGGCCAAAAACATTCAGTACTTC.